Shown below are 15 T cell receptor beta chains from a single sample sequenced in a study of blood T cell repertoires in COVID-19. This table comes from immunoSEQ multiplex PCR, and its TCRdb copy is limited to in-frame clones, with some not included. The sample lists under 300,000 clones, about 83% occurring once. Specimen: peripheral blood. The receptors come from a woman aged 40 to 49 who had recovered from COVID-19.

The chain is built from TRBV2 and TRBJ1-1; D remains unclear. The germline CDR1 and CDR2 sequences are SNHLY and FYNNEI. The germline V and J ends were trimmed by 6 bases and 1 base, with 6 bases remaining between them. The CDR3 is 12 residues long. The CDR3 DNA is TGTGCCAGCAGAACACAGAACACTGAAGCTTTCTTT. Amino acids: CASRTQNTEAFF.

This sequence joins TRBV6-5 and TRBJ1-2; D perhaps matches TRBD1 (5 bases). The V end lost 7 bases, the J end lost 4 bases, and 13 bases lay between the germline ends. The CDR3 extends over 13 amino acids. In germline, CDR1 is MNHEY, CDR2 SVGAGI. The CDR3 sequence is CASTQDSVYGYTF. The CDR3 nucleotides read TGTGCCAGCACCCAAGACAGCGTCTATGGCTACACCTTC.

This chain links TRBV5-4 with TRBJ2-5; D unclear. The CDR3 loop spans 13 amino acids. V was shortened by 4 bases and J by 2 bases, with 9 bases between the two germline ends. Germline lookup yields CDR1 SGHNT and CDR2 YYREEE (reference sequence). Written as DNA, the CDR3 is TGTGCCAGCAGCCTCCCCCCGCAAGAGACCCAGTACTTC. This codes for CASSLPPQETQYF.

V usage is TRBV5-1 and J usage is TRBJ2-7, with D unclear. The germline gives CDR1 SGHRS, CDR2 YFSETQ. V shed 0 bases and J shed 1 base, with 14 bases lying between them. The CDR3 runs to 16 residues. The CDR3 region has the DNA TGCGCCAGCAGCTTGGAGTCTGCTCCCCAGTCCTACGAGCAGTACTTC. As protein: CASSLESAPQSYEQYF.

The chain joins TRBV5-5 to TRBJ2-5; 10 bases are shared with TRBD1. Looked up from germline, CDR1 is SGHKS and CDR2 is YYEKEE (reference sequence). This CDR3 comprises 15 residues. With V trimmed by 4 bases and J by 7 bases, 10 bases remained unmatched. The CDR3 coding sequence is TGTGCCAGCAGCACCTCCGGGACAGGGGAGGGGACCCAGTACTTC. Amino acids: CASSTSGTGEGTQYF.

The CDR3 DNA reads as TGCAGCGTTGGGGCGAGCTCCTACAATGAGCAGTTCTTC. Amino acids: CSVGASSYNEQFF. The V and J genes are TRBV29-1 and TRBJ2-1; D unresolved. Trimming removed 4 bases from V and 0 bases from J, with 7 bases in between. This CDR3 is 13 amino acids long. Germline CDR1 reads SQVTM; CDR2 reads ANQGSEA.

This clone was counted a few times. The chain has TRBV6-5 and TRBJ1-5; weak D call: TRBD1 (5 bases). The CDR3 is 15 residues long. Trimming removed 0 bases at V and 4 bases at J, with 10 bases between. Germline CDR1 MNHEY, CDR2 SVGAGI. As DNA, the CDR3 is TGTGCCAGCAGTTACTCGAACTCAGGGAATCAGCCCCAGCATTTT. Protein: CASSYSNSGNQPQHF.

A few counts support this clone. The chain carries TRBV4-1 and TRBJ1-6, with 8 bases that match TRBD1. Germline V lookup: CDR1 MGHRA, CDR2 YSYEKL. V shed 4 bases, J shed 10 bases, and the junction held 6 bases outside the gene matches. This CDR3 has 14 amino acids. In nucleotides, the CDR3 is TGCGCCAGCAGCCCAGACAGGGGAATCTCACCCCTCCACTTT. Protein: CASSPDRGISPLHF.

The chain combines TRBV6-1 with TRBJ1-6, with D perhaps matching TRBD1 (6 bases). The V end was cut by 0 bases, the J end by 4 bases, with 13 bases between. Germline CDR1 MNHNS, CDR2 SASEGT. The CDR3 sequence is 17 residues long. DNA of the CDR3: TGTGCCAGCAGTGAAGCAGGACAGCATATGTATAATTCACCCCTCCACTTT. Translated, it gives CASSEAGQHMYNSPLHF.

This rearrangement joins TRBV6-1 to TRBJ2-5; 12 bases fit TRBD1. The CDR3 is 17 residues long. Germline loops: CDR1 MNHNS, CDR2 SASEGT. The V gene end was trimmed by 2 bases and the J gene end by 5 bases; junction bases not matched to a gene: 9. This CDR3 reads CASSERIGTGGGETQYF. The CDR3, as DNA: TGTGCCAGCAGTGAACGAATTGGGACAGGGGGCGGGGAGACCCAGTACTTC.

The gene calls are TRBV6-4 and TRBJ2-3; 9 nucleotides line up with TRBD2. Germline V lookup: CDR1 MRHNA, CDR2 SNTAGT. This CDR3 spans 16 amino acids. V dropped 5 bases and J dropped 0; count of bases not matched to a gene: 6. The CDR3 protein is CASSLRTSDSTDTQYF. The CDR3 DNA reads TGTGCCAGCAGTCTGCGGACTAGCGACAGCACAGATACGCAGTATTTT.

V gene TRBV3-1 (or the pseudogene TRBV3-2) combines with J gene TRBJ1-1; weak D call: TRBD1 (6 bases). The CDR3 extends over 13 amino acids. Trimming left V 6 bases short and J 5 bases short, with 13 bases between. Germline CDR1 and CDR2: LGHDT and YNNKEL (reference sequence). CDR3 in DNA: TGTGCCAGCAGTTTCAACAGGGATACTGAAGCTTTCTTT. Its translation is CASSFNRDTEAFF.

V usage is TRBV11-2 and J usage is TRBJ2-5, with D hard to call. CDR3 length equals 16 residues. Germline CDR1 SGHAT, CDR2 FQNNGV. The V end lost 1 base, the J end lost 5 bases, and 17 bases lay between the germline ends. In DNA form, the CDR3 reads TGTGCCAGCAGCTTAGGGGTGGGCTTTGGCAGGGAGACCCAGTACTTC. Amino acids: CASSLGVGFGRETQYF.

This chain uses TRBV19 with TRBJ1-4; D ambiguous. The CDR3 extends over 14 amino acids. The V gene lost 7 bases and the J gene lost 4 bases, with 13 bases spanning the gap. Germline V gene lookup returns CDR1 LNHDA and CDR2 SQIVND (reference sequence). CDR3 nucleotide sequence: TGTGCCAGTACGAACGGTGTTGGTAATGAAAAACTGTTTTTT. Protein sequence: CASTNGVGNEKLFF.

The chain combines TRBV5-1 with TRBJ2-5, with 8 positions matching TRBD1. Germline CDR1 is SGHRS and CDR2 is YFSETQ. V shed 3 bases, J shed 4 bases, and the junction held 8 bases outside the gene matches. The CDR3 contains 15 residues. CDR3 sequence (DNA): TGCGCCAGCAGCTCAGGGACAGGACCGGTAGAGACCCAGTACTTC. Encoded protein: CASSSGTGPVETQYF.